This TCR beta chain was identified during a study of blood T cell repertoires in COVID-19. Background on the study: COVID-19 samples, acute and convalescent, were from the United States, Italy and Spain. PBMCs, B-cell-depleted T cells, or T cells provided the cDNA or gDNA that made up the material.

The germline V gene encodes CDR1 MNHEY and CDR2 SVGAGI. The CDR3 is 14 residues long. V gave up 2 bases and J gave up 10 bases; unmatched junction bases: 8. In the source study's methods: Reference gene primers were amplified, and this amplification served to estimate nucleated cell counts. Using immunoSEQ multiplex PCR, the repertoire was profiled, and TCRdb retains in-frame clones only, with some absent. V, J and clone size are taken as reported in that table, and D and trimming were inferred from the DNA itself. In the table there are about 130,000 clones, about 90% of which are singletons. Input material: peripheral blood. This chain connects TRBV6-5 to TRBJ1-1, with TRBD1 matching over 9 bases. The sequence derives from a woman between 55 and 75 years old with acute or convalescent COVID-19. In nucleotides, the CDR3 is TGTGCCAGCAGTTACGCCGCACAGGGGGCTCGAGCTTTCTTT. It yields the protein CASSYAAQGARAFF.